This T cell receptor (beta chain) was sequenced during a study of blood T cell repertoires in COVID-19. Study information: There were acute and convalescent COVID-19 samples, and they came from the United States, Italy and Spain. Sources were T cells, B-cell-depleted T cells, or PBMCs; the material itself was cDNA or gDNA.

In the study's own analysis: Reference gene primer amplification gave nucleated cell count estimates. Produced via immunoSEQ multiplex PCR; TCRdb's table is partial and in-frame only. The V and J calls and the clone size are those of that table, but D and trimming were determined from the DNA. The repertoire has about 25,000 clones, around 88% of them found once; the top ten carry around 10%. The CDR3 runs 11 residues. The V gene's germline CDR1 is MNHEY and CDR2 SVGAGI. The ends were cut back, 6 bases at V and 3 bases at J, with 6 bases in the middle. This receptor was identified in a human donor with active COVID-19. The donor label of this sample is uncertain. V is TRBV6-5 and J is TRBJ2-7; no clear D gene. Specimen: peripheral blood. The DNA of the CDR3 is TGTGCCAGCAGCTATAACTACGAGCAGTACTTC. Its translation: CASSYNYEQYF.